What follows is one T cell receptor beta chain and its context. The data derive from a study of blood T cell repertoires in COVID-19. Overall study: Samples of COVID-19 (acute and convalescent) were obtained from the United States, Italy and Spain. Sources were T cells, B-cell-depleted T cells, or PBMCs; the material itself was cDNA or gDNA.

V dropped 5 bases and J dropped 3; count of bases not matched to a gene: 8. This CDR3 is built from 15 residues. The germline CDR1 and CDR2 sequences are MNHEY and SVGAGI. Original methodology: Quantification of nucleated cells was approximated via reference gene primer amplification. Repertoires were generated with immunoSEQ multiplex PCR, while TCRdb's copy carries only in-frame clones and drops some. From that table come the V and J calls and clone size; the DNA was used to work out D and trimming. The sample lists about 440,000 clones, roughly 91% occurring once. The receptor was isolated from a woman aged 25 to 39 with acute or convalescent COVID-19. Sequences were obtained from peripheral blood. The rearrangement joins TRBV6-5 to TRBJ2-7; TRBD1 agrees at 9 bases. The CDR3 region has the DNA TGTGCCAGCAGTCAGACAGGGGGAGGTTACTACGAGCAGTACTTC. Translating it yields CASSQTGGGYYEQYF.